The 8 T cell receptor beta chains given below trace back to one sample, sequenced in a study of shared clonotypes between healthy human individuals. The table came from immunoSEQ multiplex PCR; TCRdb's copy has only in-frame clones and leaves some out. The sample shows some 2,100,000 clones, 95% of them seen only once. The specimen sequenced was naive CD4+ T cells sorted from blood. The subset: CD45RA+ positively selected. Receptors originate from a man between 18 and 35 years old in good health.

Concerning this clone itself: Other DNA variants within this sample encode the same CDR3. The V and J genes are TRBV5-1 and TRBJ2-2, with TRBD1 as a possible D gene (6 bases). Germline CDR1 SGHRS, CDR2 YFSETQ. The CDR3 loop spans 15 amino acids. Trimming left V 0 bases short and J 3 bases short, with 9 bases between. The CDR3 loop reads CASSLGQGYTGELFF. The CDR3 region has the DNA TGCGCCAGCAGCTTGGGGCAGGGGTACACCGGGGAGCTGTTTTTT. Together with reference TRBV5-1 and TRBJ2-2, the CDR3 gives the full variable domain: KAGVTQTPRYLIKTRGQQVTLSCSPISGHRSVSWYQQTPGQGLQFLFEYFSETQRNKGNFPGRFSGRQFSNSRSEMNVSTLELGDSALYLCASSLGQGYTGELFFGEGSRLTVL.

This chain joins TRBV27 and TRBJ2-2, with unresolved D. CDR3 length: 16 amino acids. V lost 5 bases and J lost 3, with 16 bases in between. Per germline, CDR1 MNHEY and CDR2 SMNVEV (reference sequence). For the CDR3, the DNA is TGTGCCAGCAGTCCGGCCGGAACCTACGACACCGGGGAGCTGTTTTTT. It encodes CASSPAGTYDTGELFF.

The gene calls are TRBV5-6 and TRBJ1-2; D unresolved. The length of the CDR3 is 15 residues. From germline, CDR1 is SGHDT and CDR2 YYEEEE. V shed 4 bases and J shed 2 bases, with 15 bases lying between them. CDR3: CASSVRTVNNYGYTF. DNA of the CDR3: TGTGCCAGCAGCGTTAGAACAGTGAACAACTATGGCTACACCTTC. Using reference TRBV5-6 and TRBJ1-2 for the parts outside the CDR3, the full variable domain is DAGVTQSPTHLIKTRGQQVTLRCSPKSGHDTVSWYQQALGQGPQFIFQYYEEEERQRGNFPDRFSGHQFPNYSSELNVNALLLGDSALYLCASSVRTVNNYGYTFGSGTRLTVV.

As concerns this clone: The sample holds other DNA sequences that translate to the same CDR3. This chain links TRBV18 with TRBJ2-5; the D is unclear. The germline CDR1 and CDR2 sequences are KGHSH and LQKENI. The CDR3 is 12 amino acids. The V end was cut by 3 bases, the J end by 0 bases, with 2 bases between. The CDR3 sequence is CASSPYQETQYF. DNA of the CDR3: TGTGCCAGCTCACCGTACCAAGAGACCCAGTACTTC.

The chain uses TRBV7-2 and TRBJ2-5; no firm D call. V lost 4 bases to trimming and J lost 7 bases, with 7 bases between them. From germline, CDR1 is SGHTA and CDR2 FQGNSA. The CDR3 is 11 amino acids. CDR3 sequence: CASSSAGTQYF. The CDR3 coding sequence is TGTGCCAGCAGCTCCGCAGGGACCCAGTACTTC.

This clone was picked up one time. The CDR3 DNA reads as TGTGCCATCCGATCCGGGACAGTCTCCTACGAGCAGTACTTC. This sequence encodes CAIRSGTVSYEQYF. The chain uses TRBV6-6 and TRBJ2-7, with 7 bases lining up with TRBD1. V lost 10 bases and J lost 0; bases outside the gene matches: 9. Germline CDR1 is MNHNY and CDR2 is SVGAGI (reference sequence). The CDR3 loop spans 14 amino acids.

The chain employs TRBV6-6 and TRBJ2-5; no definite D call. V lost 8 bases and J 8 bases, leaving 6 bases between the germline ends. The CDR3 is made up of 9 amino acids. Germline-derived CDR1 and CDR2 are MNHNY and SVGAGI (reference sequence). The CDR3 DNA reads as TGTGCCAGCGGGAACACCCAGTACTTC. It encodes CASGNTQYF.

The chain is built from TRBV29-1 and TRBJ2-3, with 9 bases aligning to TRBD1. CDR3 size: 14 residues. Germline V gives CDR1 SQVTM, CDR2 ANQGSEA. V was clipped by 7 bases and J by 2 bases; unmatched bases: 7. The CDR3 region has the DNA TGCAGCGCTAGACAGGGGGGACACACAGATACGCAGTATTTT. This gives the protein CSARQGGHTDTQYF.